Each of the 12 T cell receptor beta chains below was sequenced from the same sample in a study of T cell clonality in common variable immunodeficiency. Produced via immunoSEQ multiplex PCR; TCRdb's table is partial and in-frame only. Altogether around 45,000 clones were found in the sample, and no singletons occur. The material sequenced was peripheral blood mononuclear cells. The receptors come from a person between 18 and 75 years old in good health.

Ten or more counts support this clone. The read gets to within 3 residues of the CDR3 end, and the germline J gene fills in the rest. The genes are TRBV5-1 and TRBJ2-5, with D tentatively TRBD1 (6 bases). There are 15 residues in the CDR3. Per the germline V gene, CDR1 is SGHRS and CDR2 is YFSETQ. Trimming removed 1 base at V and 5 bases at J, with 15 bases between. CDR3 loop: CASSLLGAVVETQYF. The part of the CDR3 DNA that was read is TGCGCCAGCAGCTTGTTGGGGGCGGTCGTGGAGACC.

This clone was counted many times. The read is 3 residues too short to cover the CDR3 end, so that end is filled in from the germline J gene. V gene TRBV6-1 combines with J gene TRBJ1-3; TRBD1 matches at 7 bases. The CDR3 is 14 amino acids. J gave up 4 bases and V 4 bases, and 4 bases lay outside the gene matches. CDR1 is MNHNS, CDR2 SASEGT, per germline. This chain's CDR3 is CASSAGDRGNTIYF. Incomplete CDR3 DNA: TGTGCCAGCAGTGCAGGGGACAGAGGAAACACC.

This clone was recorded many times. Coverage ceases 3 residues before the CDR3 finishes, and the germline J gene fills in the end. The V gene is TRBV6-2 or TRBV6-3, the J gene TRBJ2-7; 9 bases are shared with TRBD1. CDR3 size: 16 residues. V lost 0 bases, J lost 6 bases, and 9 bases stayed unmatched. Germline V CDR1 and CDR2: MNHEY, SVGEGT. Incomplete CDR3 DNA: TGTGCCAGCAGTTACTCAATCGGACAGGGGAGGACCGAG. Translation: CASSYSIGQGRTE. The CDR3 reads in full as CASSYSIGQGRTEQYF.

This clone occurred many times. The read ends 3 residues before the CDR3 terminus; that terminus is restored from the germline J gene. This chain uses TRBV29-1 with TRBJ2-6, with 7 bases lining up with TRBD1. Germline-derived CDR1 and CDR2 are SQVTM and ANQGSEA. The CDR3 is made up of 13 amino acids. V shed 7 bases, J shed 2 bases, and the junction held 2 bases outside the gene matches. The covered CDR3 bases are TGCAGCGCGAGGGGGCCTGGGGCCAACGTC. It translates to CSARGPGANV. The entire CDR3 reads CSARGPGANVLTF. The full variable domain, rest sourced from reference TRBV29-1 and TRBJ2-6, is SAVISQKPSRDICQRGTSLTIQCQVDSQVTMMFWYRQQPGQSLTLIATANQGSEATYESGFVIDKFPISRPNLTFSTLTVSNMSPEDSSIYLCSARGPGANVLTFGAGSRLTVL.

This clone was detected many times. The sequenced fragment ends 3 residues before the CDR3 boundary, so the rest is inferred from the germline J gene. This sequence joins TRBV10-1 and TRBJ1-2, with unresolved D. Germline assignment: CDR1 WNHNN and CDR2 SYGVQD (reference sequence). The CDR3 consists of 13 residues. The V and J ends lost 2 bases and 7 bases respectively, with 11 bases between them. The CDR3 spells CASSENRAGGYTF. Incomplete CDR3 DNA: TGCGCCAGCAGTGAGAATAGGGCTGGTGGC.

This clone has at least ten counts. The missing CDR3 end, 3 residues past where the read stops, is filled in from the germline J gene. The chain employs TRBV30 and TRBJ1-5; 9 bases fit TRBD1. The J segment lost 6 bases and the V segment lost 2 bases, leaving 5 bases of the junction unmatched. Per germline, CDR1 GTSNPN and CDR2 SVGIG (reference sequence). The CDR3 runs 14 residues. The CDR3 loop is CAWSPGQGIQPQHF. Partial CDR3 DNA: TGTGCCTGGAGTCCGGGACAGGGAATTCAGCCC.

This clone was observed at least ten times. The read ends 3 residues shy of where the CDR3 ends; the end is completed using the germline J gene. This chain connects TRBV5-4 to TRBJ1-1; D may be TRBD1 (5 bases). The length of the CDR3 is 13 residues. V lost 4 bases to trimming and J lost 4 bases, with 11 bases between them. CDR1 is SGHNT, CDR2 YYREEE, per germline (reference sequence). CDR3 DNA, as far as it was read: TGTGCCAGCAGCGTGCAGGGTGGCACTGAA. Encoded protein: CASSVQGGTE. The entire CDR3 protein is CASSVQGGTEAFF.

This clone was observed at least ten times. The CDR3 is cut off 3 residues early in the read; its end comes from the germline J gene. The chain links TRBV7-8 to TRBJ2-3, with D unresolved. Trimming took off 0 bases at V and 3 bases at J, with 4 bases between the two ends. Looked up from germline, CDR1 is SGHVS and CDR2 is FQNEAQ. The CDR3 length is 13 residues. CDR3 sequence reads: CASSLALTDTQYF. CDR3 DNA (partial): TGTGCCAGCAGCTTAGCCCTTACAGATACG. The full variable domain, rest sourced from reference TRBV7-8 and TRBJ2-3, is GAGVSQSPRYKVAKRGQDVALRCDPISGHVSLFWYQQALGQGPEFLTYFQNEAQLDKSGLPSDRFFAERPEGSVSTLKIQRTQQEDSAVYLCASSLALTDTQYFGPGTRLTVL.

This clone appeared a few times. The CDR3 reads CASSPAGGRTDTQYF. The part of the CDR3 DNA that was read is TGTGCCAGCAGCCCGGCGGGAGGGAGGACAGATACG. The gene calls are TRBV7-3 and TRBJ2-3; 9 nucleotides match TRBD2. The observed sequence ends 3 residues before the CDR3 terminus, with the missing tail filled in from the germline J gene. Trimming cost V 5 bases and J 3 bases; bases outside gene matches: 6. Germline V lookup: CDR1 SGHTA, CDR2 FQGTGA. The CDR3 is made up of 15 amino acids.

This clone has a count of ten or more. The missing CDR3 end, 3 residues past where the read stops, is filled in from the germline J gene. The V gene is TRBV23-1, the J gene TRBJ2-3; 10 bases line up with TRBD1. TRBV23-1 is designated an ORF whose function remains uncertain. The CDR3 covers 16 residues. The V gene end was trimmed by 4 bases and the J gene end by 4 bases; junction bases not matched to a gene: 8. The CDR3 bases that were read are TGCGCCAGCAGTCCCCGGGACAGGGGCAGGGCAGATACG. Protein: CASSPRDRGRADT. The CDR3 in full is CASSPRDRGRADTQYF.

This clone has at least ten counts. The read terminates 3 residues ahead of where the CDR3 ends, so the germline J gene completes it. The chain has TRBV5-4 and TRBJ2-3; 10 positions agree with TRBD2. Germline V gives CDR1 SGHNT, CDR2 YYREEE (reference sequence). V lost 0 bases to trimming and J lost 4 bases; unmatched junction nucleotides: 5. The CDR3 extends over 16 amino acids. The CDR3 here is CASSLGAGGLADTQYF. CDR3 bases read: TGTGCCAGCAGCTTGGGAGCGGGGGGGCTGGCAGATACG.

Many counts were recorded for this clone. The CDR3 is cut off 3 residues early in the read; its end comes from the germline J gene. This chain joins TRBV5-1 and TRBJ2-5, with 9 nucleotides matching TRBD1. This CDR3 is 15 amino acids long. Germline-derived CDR1 and CDR2 are SGHRS and YFSETQ. Trimming took 3 bases from V and 5 from J; bases not matched to a gene: 8. Incomplete CDR3 DNA: TGCGCCAGCAGCTGGGACAGGGTGGGCATGGAGACC. This translates into CASSWDRVGMET. The entire CDR3 protein is CASSWDRVGMETQYF.